One and the same sample provided the 11 T cell receptor beta chains below, sequenced in a study of shared clonotypes between healthy human individuals. Here immunoSEQ multiplex PCR was the method, and the copy in TCRdb shows in-frame clones only, minus some. This sample has 450,000 to 500,000 clones; approximately 82% occur once, and the top ten carry about 12%. Material: PBMCs. Receptors originate from a woman aged 40-49 years in good health. Some clones in this sample may be carry-over from other donors' samples.

The chain has TRBV27 and TRBJ2-7; D is undetermined. This CDR3 has 14 amino acids. The V end was cut by 3 bases, the J end by 0 bases, with 9 bases between. CDR1 and CDR2 from the germline V gene are MNHEY and SMNVEV (reference sequence). The CDR3 region has the DNA TGTGCCAGCAGTTTTTGGCGTACCTCCTACGAGCAGTACTTC. This codes for CASSFWRTSYEQYF.

The chain carries TRBV7-8 and TRBJ2-1; either TRBD1 or TRBD2 may fit D (5 bases each). Trimming shortened V by 2 bases and J by 0 bases, and 14 bases separated the two germline ends. Germline-derived CDR1 and CDR2 are SGHVS and FQNEAQ. The CDR3 consists of 17 residues. The CDR3 DNA reads as TGTGCCAGCAGCTTAAGGGGCGGGCGAAACTCCTACAATGAGCAGTTCTTC. Protein sequence: CASSLRGGRNSYNEQFF.

The chain uses TRBV5-1 and TRBJ2-1, with 9 bases matching TRBD1. From germline, CDR1 is SGHRS and CDR2 YFSETQ. V lost 4 bases and J lost 8; bases outside the gene matches: 4. There are 13 residues in the CDR3. CDR3 DNA sequence: TGCGCCAGCAGCACACAGGGGGCTGATGAGCAGTTCTTC. Its translation is CASSTQGADEQFF.

The rearrangement uses TRBV7-3 and TRBJ1-1, with D possibly TRBD1 on 6 matching bases. The CDR3 totals 15 residues. Looked up from germline, CDR1 is SGHTA and CDR2 is FQGTGA. The V gene lost 5 bases and the J gene lost 4 bases, with 17 bases spanning the gap. CDR3 DNA: TGTGCCAGCAGCCCTCAAAGGACAGTTCCCACTGAAGCTTTCTTT. It translates to CASSPQRTVPTEAFF.

The chain employs TRBV5-1 and TRBJ2-5, with a tentative D call TRBD1 (7 bases). The length of the CDR3 is 14 residues. Between the trimmed V and J ends, which lost 4 bases and 2 bases, there was a span of 12 bases. Germline values: CDR1 SGHRS, CDR2 YFSETQ. CDR3 bases: TGCGCCAGCAGCCGCGGGACAGAACAAGAGACCCAGTACTTC. This gives the protein CASSRGTEQETQYF.

The chain combines TRBV4-3 with TRBJ2-1; the D gene is possibly TRBD1 (6 bases). CDR1 and CDR2 (germline): LGHNA, YSLEER. There are 14 residues in the CDR3. Trimming cost V 2 bases and J 6 bases, with 11 bases left between them. The CDR3 spells CASSQYSQGNEQFF. The CDR3 region has the DNA TGCGCCAGCAGCCAATACTCACAGGGCAATGAGCAGTTCTTC.

Details on this clone: The sample holds other DNA sequences that translate to the same CDR3. The chain employs TRBV11-2 and TRBJ2-7; D not resolved. V shed 1 base and J shed 2 bases, with 0 bases lying between them. Germline-derived CDR1 and CDR2 are SGHAT and FQNNGV. This CDR3 is built from 11 residues. This CDR3 reads CASSLAYEQYF. The CDR3 coding sequence is TGTGCCAGCAGCTTAGCCTACGAGCAGTACTTC. The full variable domain, in which reference TRBV11-2 and TRBJ2-7 provide the parts outside the CDR3, is EAGVAQSPRYKIIEKRQSVAFWCNPISGHATLYWYQQILGQGPKLLIQFQNNGVVDDSQLPKDRFSAERLKGVDSTLKIQPAKLEDSAVYLCASSLAYEQYFGPGTRLTVT.

V and J are TRBV28 and TRBJ2-2; D tentatively reads TRBD1 or TRBD2 (7 bases each). Germline loops: CDR1 MDHEN, CDR2 SYDVKM. V lost 4 bases to trimming and J lost 5 bases, with 32 bases between them. This CDR3 is built from 21 residues. The CDR3 spells CASSSQGRSSGTRKRTGELFF. DNA of the CDR3: TGTGCCAGCAGTTCACAGGGGAGGTCTAGCGGAACCAGGAAGAGGACCGGGGAGCTGTTTTTT.

This clone was found once. The chain joins TRBV7-9 to TRBJ2-1; D could derive from TRBD1 or TRBD2 (5 bases each). V was pared by 5 bases and J by 4 bases, with 12 bases between. CDR1 SEHNR and CDR2 FQNEAQ come from the germline V gene (reference sequence). The CDR3 loop spans 14 amino acids. In DNA, the CDR3 is TGTGCCAGCAGCGTCCGGGACGGATACAATGAGCAGTTCTTC. Residues: CASSVRDGYNEQFF. The full variable domain, completed using reference TRBV7-9 and TRBJ2-1, is DTGVSQNPRHKITKRGQNVTFRCDPISEHNRLYWYRQTLGQGPEFLTYFQNEAQLEKSRLLSDRFSAERPKGSFSTLEIQRTEQGDSAMYLCASSVRDGYNEQFFGPGTRLTVL.

The chain uses TRBV11-2 and TRBJ1-1, with D possibly being TRBD1 (5 bases). Trimming pared 3 bases from V and 9 bases from J, leaving 8 bases between. The CDR3 has 11 amino acids. Germline V gene sequence: CDR1 SGHAT, CDR2 FQNNGV. CDR3 coding DNA: TGTGCCAGCAGCTTGCTGGGACAAGCTTTCTTT. This encodes CASSLLGQAFF.

This clone occurred once. Other DNA sequences in this specimen translate into the identical CDR3. The V gene is TRBV6-6, the J gene TRBJ2-3; D might be TRBD1 or TRBD2, each matching 5 bases. The CDR3 contains 14 residues. Germline assignment: CDR1 MNHNY and CDR2 SVGAGI (reference sequence). The ends were cut back, 6 bases at V and 2 bases at J, with 12 bases in the middle. In DNA, the CDR3 is TGTGCCAGCAGGCTCGGGACCGTCACAGATACGCAGTATTTT. Translation: CASRLGTVTDTQYF.